The 30 T cell receptor beta chains presented below share a single source sample, sequenced in a study of PD-1 blockade in classical Hodgkin lymphoma. Assay: immunoSEQ multiplex PCR; the TCRdb copy retains only in-frame clones and omits some. The sample consists of roughly 14,000 clones, around 84% of them appearing once. All patients relapsed after autologous stem cell transplantation, and brentuximab vedotin exposure varied. The input for sequencing was peripheral blood mononuclear cells (PBMCs), taken at baseline. The receptors were gathered from a human donor with classical Hodgkin lymphoma.

V usage is TRBV21-1 and J usage is TRBJ2-7; the table's D gene call, TRBD1, was not cross checked with the DNA. TRBV21-1 is assigned pseudogene status. The CDR3 sequence is 14 residues long. For the CDR3, the DNA is TGTGCCAGCAGCAACGACCGGGACAACTACGAGCAGTACGTC. It yields the protein CASSNDRDNYEQYV.

The gene calls are TRBV6-4 and TRBJ2-1; D may match TRBD1 or TRBD2 (5 bases each). CDR1 is MRHNA and CDR2 is SNTAGT in the germline V gene. The CDR3 totals 17 residues. V was cut by 5 bases and J by 0 bases, with 17 bases left in between. DNA of the CDR3: TGTGCCAGCAGTACAGGTCCGCGGGCGAGCTCCTACAATGAGCAGTTCTTC. This gives the protein CASSTGPRASSYNEQFF.

The rearrangement links TRBV7-9 to TRBJ1-2; TRBD1 matches 9 bases. This CDR3 spans 17 amino acids. The V gene end was trimmed by 5 bases and the J gene end by 3 bases; junction bases not matched to a gene: 13. In germline, CDR1 is SEHNR, CDR2 FQNEAQ (reference sequence). CDR3 region: CASSLTSGTGYDYGYTF. Here the CDR3 DNA reads TGTGCCAGCAGCCTTACCTCCGGGACAGGGTATGACTATGGCTACACCTTC.

As DNA, the CDR3 is TGTGCCAGCAGCCCGGGCAAGGGGGAGCAGTACTTC. Encoded protein: CASSPGKGEQYF. J is TRBJ2-7 and V is TRBV4-2; a possible D gene is TRBD1 (5 bases). Germline CDR1 reads LGHNA; CDR2 reads YNFKEQ. The CDR3 runs to 12 residues. Trimming took 4 bases from V and 7 from J, leaving 11 bases between them.

V is TRBV15 and J is TRBJ1-4, with 9 bases that match TRBD1. Germline V CDR1 and CDR2: LNHNV, YYDKDF (reference sequence). With 1 base clipped from V and 5 bases from J, the junction kept 2 bases outside the gene matches. The CDR3 extends over 15 amino acids. Here the CDR3 reads CATSRGQGDNEKLFF. DNA for the CDR3: TGTGCCACCAGCAGAGGACAGGGGGACAATGAAAAACTGTTTTTT.

The chain links TRBV28 to TRBJ2-1; D unresolved. V lost 2 bases and J lost 2, with 10 bases in between. The CDR3 loop spans 15 amino acids. The germline V gene has CDR1 MDHEN and CDR2 SYDVKM. CDR3 in amino acids: CASSLGLPPYNEQFF. The CDR3 coding sequence is TGTGCCAGCAGTTTAGGGCTACCTCCCTACAATGAGCAGTTCTTC.

The CDR3 spells CASSYLRGLNYGYTF. In DNA form, the CDR3 reads TGTGCCAGCAGTTACTTACGGGGCCTTAACTATGGCTACACCTTC. The rearrangement joins TRBV6-5 to TRBJ1-2; TRBD1 is a possible D gene (5 bases). V lost 1 base, J lost 1 base, and 10 bases lay in between. Germline V gives CDR1 MNHEY, CDR2 SVGAGI. This CDR3 contains 15 residues.

This chain joins TRBV4-2 and TRBJ2-5, with D uncertain. The CDR3 consists of 14 residues. Germline V CDR1 and CDR2: LGHNA, YNFKEQ. V dropped 1 base and J dropped 2 bases, with 8 bases sitting between them. CDR3 sequence (DNA): TGTGCCAGCAGCCAAGTTAACAGACAAGAGACCCAGTACTTC. Protein: CASSQVNRQETQYF.

The J gene is TRBJ2-1, the V gene TRBV6-4; 8 bases match TRBD2. With V trimmed by 6 bases and J by 9 bases, 13 bases remained unmatched. The CDR3 sequence is 15 residues long. The germline V gene has CDR1 MRHNA and CDR2 SNTAGT. CDR3 nucleotides: TGTGCCAGCAGCCCTAACGGGAGGGCCTTAGGTGAGCAGTTCTTC. The encoded protein is CASSPNGRALGEQFF.

This chain links TRBV19 with TRBJ2-2, with D maybe TRBD1 (5 bases). Per the germline V gene, CDR1 is LNHDA and CDR2 is SQIVND (reference sequence). This CDR3 region has 14 residues. The germline V and J ends were trimmed by 11 bases and 7 bases, with 20 bases remaining between them. As DNA, the CDR3 is TGTGCCGGGTCTAGACAGTTTGAGGACGGGGAGCTGTTTTTT. It specifies CAGSRQFEDGELFF.

V and J are TRBV11-2 and TRBJ2-7; D is unclear. Trimming cost V 4 bases and J 2 bases, with 12 bases left between them. This CDR3 comprises 14 residues. The germline CDR1 and CDR2 sequences are SGHAT and FQNNGV. CDR3 sequence reads: CASSSGQGPYEQYF. CDR3 nucleotide sequence: TGTGCCAGCAGCTCGGGCCAAGGGCCCTACGAGCAGTACTTC.

The count of this clone is one. V is TRBV10-3 and J is TRBJ1-6; no clear D. V was pared by 4 bases and J by 7 bases, with 11 bases between. The CDR3 is made up of 14 amino acids. CDR1 is ENHRY and CDR2 is SYGVKD in the germline V gene. The CDR3 DNA sequence: TGTGCCATCAGTGTGAGGCAGTCGAATTCACCCCTCCACTTT. It codes for CAISVRQSNSPLHF.

This clone was recorded only once. The chain couples TRBV30 to TRBJ2-7, with D tentatively TRBD1 (5 bases). The CDR3 is 11 amino acids. Germline CDR1 and CDR2: GTSNPN and SVGIG (reference sequence). Trimming cost V 3 bases and J 6 bases, with 9 bases left between them. CDR3: CAWSPGSEQYV. CDR3 nucleotides: TGTGCCTGGAGCCCAGGGTCCGAGCAGTACGTC.

This chain uses TRBV11-3 with TRBJ1-2; weak D call: TRBD1 (6 bases). Germline values: CDR1 SGHNT, CDR2 YENEEA. The CDR3 has 14 residues. The V end was cut by 6 bases, the J end by 9 bases, with 20 bases between. Here the CDR3 DNA reads TGTGCCAGCAGTCCCCCTTGGGGACAACCTAGCTACACCTTC. Its translation: CASSPPWGQPSYTF.

The genes are TRBV7-9 and TRBJ1-2; D gene unclear. CDR3 length: 11 amino acids. CDR1 and CDR2 (germline): SEHNR, FQNEAQ (reference sequence). Trimming stripped 1 base from V and 6 bases from J, with 3 bases between. CDR3 DNA sequence: TGTGCCAGCAGCTTAGTAGATGGCTACACCTTC. It is translated as CASSLVDGYTF.

The J gene is TRBJ2-3, the V gene TRBV2; TRBD1 might be the D (6 bases). This CDR3 is 15 amino acids long. In germline, CDR1 is SNHLY, CDR2 FYNNEI. Trimming took 3 bases from V and 2 from J, leaving 12 bases between them. Here the CDR3 DNA reads TGTGCCAGCAGTGACGACAGGAGCCCCACAGATACGCAGTATTTT. Its protein is CASSDDRSPTDTQYF.

This clone is a singleton in its sample. V usage is TRBV28 and J usage is TRBJ1-1, with TRBD1 matching over 11 bases. The CDR3 has 14 residues. Germline V lookup: CDR1 MDHEN, CDR2 SYDVKM. V was pared by 2 bases and J by 6 bases, with 2 bases of the junction left unmatched. The CDR3 sequence is CASSLRGQGAEAFF. In DNA form, the CDR3 reads TGTGCCAGCAGTTTAAGGGGACAGGGGGCTGAAGCTTTCTTT.

The gene calls are TRBV7-7 and TRBJ1-3; tentatively, D is TRBD1 (6 bases). This CDR3 is 16 amino acids long. V lost 2 bases and J 0 bases, leaving 11 bases between the germline ends. Per germline, CDR1 SSHAT and CDR2 FNYEAQ (reference sequence). CDR3 in DNA: TGTGCCAGCAGCTTACCCCGGGACAACTCTGGAAACACCATATATTTT. Its translation: CASSLPRDNSGNTIYF.

V gene TRBV5-1 combines with J gene TRBJ1-5; 7 bases fit TRBD1. CDR1 SGHRS and CDR2 YFSETQ come from the germline V gene. The junction had 1 base not matched to a gene; V was cut back by 0 bases and J by 7 bases. CDR3 length: 13 residues. The CDR3 DNA follows: TGCGCCAGCAGCTTGGGACAGGGACAGCCCCAGCATTTT. Its translation is CASSLGQGQPQHF.

The V call is TRBV6-6, the J call TRBJ1-1, with TRBD1 as a possible D gene (5 bases). V shed 4 bases and J shed 1 base, with 10 bases lying between them. Germline assignment: CDR1 MNHNY and CDR2 SVGAGI (reference sequence). CDR3 length: 14 residues. This CDR3 reads CASSWKTGNTEAFF. The DNA for the CDR3 is TGTGCCAGCAGTTGGAAAACAGGGAACACTGAAGCTTTCTTT.

V usage is TRBV27 and J usage is TRBJ2-2; 9 nucleotides align to TRBD2. Germline loops: CDR1 MNHEY, CDR2 SMNVEV (reference sequence). The CDR3 is 15 residues long. V lost 10 bases, J lost 7 bases, and 13 bases stayed unmatched. The CDR3 DNA reads as TGTGCCACCATGTCTAGCGGGGTTAAGAGCGGGGAGCTGTTTTTT. Translating gives CATMSSGVKSGELFF.

This clone was observed a single time. The CDR3 region is CASSLAGGRTEAFF. CDR3 in DNA: TGCGCCAGCAGCTTGGCGGGAGGTAGAACTGAAGCTTTCTTT. The V gene is TRBV5-1, the J gene TRBJ1-1; the D is unclear. Germline V gene sequence: CDR1 SGHRS, CDR2 YFSETQ. The CDR3 is 14 residues long. Trimming pared 0 bases from V and 5 bases from J, leaving 11 bases between. The entire variable domain, with the rest obtained from reference TRBV5-1 and TRBJ1-1, is as follows: KAGVTQTPRYLIKTRGQQVTLSCSPISGHRSVSWYQQTPGQGLQFLFEYFSETQRNKGNFPGRFSGRQFSNSRSEMNVSTLELGDSALYLCASSLAGGRTEAFFGQGTRLTVV.

The V call is TRBV19, the J call TRBJ1-2, with a possible D match to TRBD1 (5 bases). V lost 5 bases and J lost 8, with 24 bases in between. This CDR3 is 16 amino acids long. Looked up from germline, CDR1 is LNHDA and CDR2 is SQIVND (reference sequence). The CDR3 here is CASSHSQLGLLAGYTF. The CDR3 region has the DNA TGTGCCAGTAGTCATAGCCAGCTGGGACTCCTAGCGGGCTACACCTTC.

The chain joins TRBV19 to TRBJ1-5, with a possible D match to TRBD1 (6 bases). The CDR3 sequence is 13 residues long. V was shortened by 4 bases and J by 4 bases, with 8 bases between the two germline ends. From germline, CDR1 is LNHDA and CDR2 SQIVND (reference sequence). The CDR3 DNA sequence: TGTGCCAGTAGTAGGACAGTTAATCAGCCCCAGCATTTT. The encoded protein is CASSRTVNQPQHF. The full variable domain, its missing parts supplied by reference TRBV19 and TRBJ1-5, is DGGITQSPKYLFRKEGQNVTLSCEQNLNHDAMYWYRQDPGQGLRLIYYSQIVNDFQKGDIAEGYSVSREKKESFPLTVTSAQKNPTAFYLCASSRTVNQPQHFGDGTRLSIL.

The CDR3 spells CAWSVGAGYTF. The CDR3 DNA sequence: TGTGCCTGGAGTGTAGGGGCTGGCTACACCTTC. V is TRBV30 and J is TRBJ1-2; maybe TRBD1 (5 bases). V was pared by 0 bases and J by 7 bases, with 6 bases between. CDR1 GTSNPN and CDR2 SVGIG come from the germline V gene (reference sequence). This CDR3 contains 11 residues.

V usage is TRBV2 and J usage is TRBJ1-1; D possibly corresponds to TRBD1 (6 bases). Trimming left V 3 bases short and J 1 base short, with 9 bases between. The germline V gene has CDR1 SNHLY and CDR2 FYNNEI. The CDR3 has 14 amino acids. As DNA, the CDR3 is TGTGCCAGCAGTGACAGGGGTGGGAACACTGAAGCTTTCTTT. The encoded protein is CASSDRGGNTEAFF.

The V gene is TRBV5-6, the J gene TRBJ1-1; a weak D match, TRBD1 (5 bases). This CDR3 is 15 amino acids long. V dropped 7 bases and J dropped 0 bases, with 16 bases sitting between them. The germline V gene has CDR1 SGHDT and CDR2 YYEEEE. The CDR3, as DNA: TGTGCCAGCGCCCCCGGGGGAAGACTGAACACTGAAGCTTTCTTT. Translated: CASAPGGRLNTEAFF.

The rearrangement joins TRBV15 to TRBJ1-5; TRBD1 matches 11 bases. The CDR3 covers 17 residues. The junction had 6 bases not matched to a gene; V was cut back by 3 bases and J by 2 bases. Germline V gene data show CDR1 as LNHNV and CDR2 as YYDKDF (reference sequence). The CDR3 reads CATSRRTGGAGNQPQHF. The CDR3 DNA follows: TGTGCCACCAGCAGGAGGACAGGGGGCGCGGGCAATCAGCCCCAGCATTTT.

The chain links TRBV9 to TRBJ2-7; 10 bases map to TRBD2. This CDR3 has 14 amino acids. V lost 2 bases and J lost 3; bases outside the gene matches: 2. Germline CDR1 is SGDLS and CDR2 is YYNGEE. CDR3 in amino acids: CASSVSSGGYEQYF. As DNA, the CDR3 is TGTGCCAGCAGCGTTTCTAGCGGGGGCTACGAGCAGTACTTC.

The genes are TRBV6-6 and TRBJ2-7; D remains unclear. V gave up 0 bases and J gave up 3 bases, with 6 bases separating them. This CDR3 comprises 13 residues. CDR1 is MNHNY, CDR2 SVGAGI, per germline (reference sequence). The CDR3 bases are TGTGCCAGCAGTTACTCGGGGTACTACGAGCAGTACTTC. It is translated as CASSYSGYYEQYF.